These T cell receptor beta chains were read from a single sample in a study of blood T cell repertoires in COVID-19. TCRdb keeps only in-frame clones here, not all; method: immunoSEQ multiplex PCR. The repertoire holds 240,000 or so clones, with approximately 88% as singletons. The specimen was peripheral blood. The receptor source for this set is a woman aged 30 to 39 with acute or convalescent COVID-19. Both conserved end residues are part of each CDR3. A D gene is named only where the DNA matches it firmly. The size of a clone is reported for some rows only, either as once, few or many, or as a class for expanded clones.

D,size,V,J,CDR3,DNA
.,.,TRBV5-6,TRBJ1-4,CASSLVGEKLFF,TGTGCCAGCAGCTTGGTCGGGGAAAAACTGTTTTTT
.,.,TRBV6-5,TRBJ2-2,CASSFFRRGTGELFF,TGTGCCAGCAGTTTTTTTCGGCGGGGCACCGGGGAGCTGTTTTTT
.,once,TRBV12-3/TRBV12-4,TRBJ1-2,CASSSGGNYGYTF,TGTGCCAGCAGTTCCGGAGGGAACTATGGCTACACCTTC
.,.,TRBV7-2,TRBJ1-2,CASSTGLGVGPYGYTF,TGTGCCAGCAGCACCGGTCTAGGGGTGGGGCCCTATGGCTACACCTTC
.,once,TRBV10-1,TRBJ1-3,CASSDRVSGNTIYF,TGCGCCAGCAGTGATAGAGTCTCTGGAAACACCATATATTTT
.,.,TRBV5-1,TRBJ2-3,CASSLDRASTDTQYF,TGCGCCAGCAGCTTGGACAGAGCTAGCACAGATACGCAGTATTTT
TRBD1,.,TRBV7-8,TRBJ2-7,CASSLTSGGINYEQYF,TGTGCCAGCAGCTTAACCTCAGGGGGAATAAACTACGAGCAGTACTTC
TRBD1,.,TRBV19,TRBJ2-7,CASSIGGQFLDEQYF,TGTGCCAGTAGTATTGGGGGACAGTTTCTTGACGAGCAGTACTTC
.,.,TRBV5-1,TRBJ2-7,CASSLDGRYEQYF,TGCGCCAGCAGCTTGGACGGGAGATACGAGCAGTACTTC
.,.,TRBV7-9,TRBJ2-3,CASSLYPQEDWGTDTQYF,TGTGCCAGCAGCTTATACCCCCAGGAGGATTGGGGCACAGATACGCAGTATTTT
TRBD2,once,TRBV5-1,TRBJ2-1,CASSLGLAGYNEQFF,TGCGCCAGCAGCTTGGGGCTAGCGGGGTACAATGAGCAGTTCTTC
.,once,TRBV28,TRBJ1-4,CASSLLAPGATNEKLFF,TGTGCCAGCAGTTTATTGGCCCCGGGAGCAACTAATGAAAAACTGTTTTTT
TRBD2,.,TRBV24-1,TRBJ2-4,CATSEGGLAKNIQYF,TGTGCCACCAGTGAGGGAGGGTTAGCCAAAAACATTCAGTACTTC
.,.,TRBV14,TRBJ2-5,CASSPLSAETQYF,TGTGCCAGCAGCCCACTGTCAGCGGAGACCCAGTACTTC
TRBD2,.,TRBV2,TRBJ2-3,CASRTSGTDTQYF,TGTGCCAGCAGGACTAGCGGCACAGATACGCAGTATTTT
.,.,TRBV7-8,TRBJ2-3,CATAWTSSTDTQYF,TGTGCCACTGCGTGGACATCTAGCACAGATACGCAGTATTTT
.,.,TRBV27,TRBJ1-2,CASSLWGRGTRGYTF,TGTGCCAGCAGTTTATGGGGCAGGGGCACTCGAGGCTACACCTTC
.,.,TRBV6-6,TRBJ2-7,CASRGGAGNEQYF,TGTGCCAGCAGGGGGGGGGCCGGGAACGAGCAGTACTTC